The 16 T cell receptor beta chains presented below share a single source sample, sequenced in a study of T cells in Graves' hyperthyroidism and ophthalmopathy (dated by TCRdb to between 2019 and 2020). The method behind the library was multiplex PCR. The data were produced on an Illumina HiSeq 2000. Amplification of TCR beta CDR3 regions was carried out from RNA transcripts. The TCR CDR3 was subjected to a first round of RT-PCR using the HTBI primer set and the Qiagen OneStep RT-PCR kit. In-frame beta chains were kept once TCRdb had trimmed the public reads at Q25 with fastp and called clones with MiXCR. When rows share a CDR3 protein, they turn into one entry using the most common DNA and genes. For this sample the table gives under 450,000 distinct CDR3 sequences, of which approximately 15% were detected only once. The leading ten clones occupy 13% to 15% of the sample. Sequenced sample: blood. These receptors originate from a woman in her late teens or twenties with Graves' hyperthyroidism.

This clonotype was recorded a few times. The genes are TRBV6-1 and TRBJ1-1; D possibly corresponds to TRBD1 (5 bases). CDR1 MNHNS and CDR2 SASEGT come from the germline V gene. Trimming shortened V by 1 base and J by 1 base, and 10 bases separated the two germline ends. There are 15 residues in the CDR3. The CDR3 nucleotides are TGTGCCAGCAGTGAAGGGGGGAGCAGGAACACTGAAGCTTTCTTT. This codes for CASSEGGSRNTEAFF.

This clonotype was detected many times. The CDR3 region has the DNA TGTGCCAGCAGTGAACGGCAGGGGGTCTACGAGCAGTACTTC. Protein sequence: CASSERQGVYEQYF. This chain joins TRBV2 and TRBJ2-7; 7 positions agree with TRBD1. Germline V gene sequence: CDR1 SNHLY, CDR2 FYNNEI. The CDR3 totals 14 residues. V lost 2 bases to trimming and J lost 3 bases; unmatched junction nucleotides: 4.

This clonotype occurred a few times. The rearrangement uses TRBV6-5 and TRBJ2-7, with D perhaps TRBD1 (6 bases). The CDR3 sequence is 14 residues long. The V end lost 0 bases, the J end lost 7 bases, and 13 bases lay between the germline ends. CDR1 MNHEY and CDR2 SVGAGI come from the germline V gene. CDR3 DNA sequence: TGTGCCAGCAGTTACTCGATCGGGACAAATGAGCAGTACTTC. Translation: CASSYSIGTNEQYF.

This clonotype was seen many times. The CDR3: CASSLIGSGTDTQYF. The CDR3 DNA is TGTGCCAGCAGTTTAATCGGCTCAGGCACAGATACGCAGTATTTT. The chain combines TRBV28 with TRBJ2-3; D call uncertain. The CDR3 extends over 15 amino acids. Trimming removed 2 bases from V and 1 base from J, with 10 bases in between. In germline, CDR1 is MDHEN, CDR2 SYDVKM.

V gene TRBV29-1 combines with J gene TRBJ2-5; D unresolved. Germline CDR1 and CDR2: SQVTM and ANQGSEA. This CDR3 is built from 10 residues. Trimming took off 6 bases at V and 7 bases at J, with 9 bases between the two ends. The CDR3 loop reads CSVAPGTQYF. CDR3 DNA sequence: TGCAGCGTGGCCCCGGGGACCCAGTACTTC. Full variable domain (missing parts from reference TRBV29-1 and TRBJ2-5): SAVISQKPSRDICQRGTSLTIQCQVDSQVTMMFWYRQQPGQSLTLIATANQGSEATYESGFVIDKFPISRPNLTFSTLTVSNMSPEDSSIYLCSVAPGTQYFGPGTRLLVL.

In its sample, this clonotype was seen a few times. At one end, the junction sequence differs from germline, possibly due to a read error. The J gene is TRBJ2-1, the V gene TRBV7-7, with 7 bases lining up with TRBD2. This CDR3 is 18 amino acids long. Germline V gene sequence: CDR1 SSHAT, CDR2 FNYEAQ (reference sequence). In nucleotides, the CDR3 is TGTGCTAGCAGCCCTGGGAAGCTAGCGGAAAGCTCCTACAATGAGCAGTTCTTC. It is translated as CASSPGKLAESSYNEQFF.

This clonotype was detected ten times or more. The V call is TRBV28, the J call TRBJ2-1; D is possibly TRBD1 (5 bases). Trimming took 3 bases from V and 7 from J, leaving 13 bases between them. Germline V gives CDR1 MDHEN, CDR2 SYDVKM. CDR3 size: 14 residues. CDR3 nucleotides: TGTGCCAGCAGTTTTCCCCCTAACAGGAATGAGCAGTTCTTC. This sequence encodes CASSFPPNRNEQFF.

V and J are TRBV7-9 and TRBJ1-2; D perhaps matches TRBD1 (5 bases). V was shortened by 10 bases and J by 7 bases, with 13 bases between the two germline ends. Germline V lookup: CDR1 SEHNR, CDR2 FQNEAQ (reference sequence). This CDR3 has 11 residues. In DNA form, the CDR3 reads TGTGCCATAGAGACGGGGACTGGCTACACCTTC. This sequence encodes CAIETGTGYTF. The complete variable domain, with remaining parts taken from reference TRBV7-9 and TRBJ1-2, reads DTGVSQNPRHKITKRGQNVTFRCDPISEHNRLYWYRQTLGQGPEFLTYFQNEAQLEKSRLLSDRFSAERPKGSFSTLEIQRTEQGDSAMYLCAIETGTGYTFGSGTRLTVV.

This clonotype has more than one count but fewer than ten. The chain joins TRBV6-6 to TRBJ1-2; D not certain. Germline CDR1 and CDR2: MNHNY and SVGAGI (reference sequence). This CDR3 spans 14 amino acids. Trimming removed 0 bases from V and 1 base from J, with 6 bases in between. The CDR3 loop is CASSYSQSNYGYTF. In DNA form, the CDR3 reads TGTGCCAGCAGTTACTCCCAGAGTAACTATGGCTACACCTTC.

This clonotype was found many times. This chain uses TRBV12-3 or TRBV12-4 with TRBJ2-7; 9 nucleotides align to TRBD1. The trim removed 4 bases at V and 4 bases at J, leaving 2 bases unmatched. The CDR3 length is 13 residues. CDR3: CASSWGQGYEQYF. CDR3 DNA: TGTGCCAGCAGTTGGGGACAGGGTTACGAGCAGTACTTC.

This clonotype was counted ten times or more. The rearrangement joins TRBV5-5 to TRBJ2-1; 12 bases are shared with TRBD2. Germline CDR1 reads SGHKS; CDR2 reads YYEKEE (reference sequence). CDR3 size: 15 residues. The V gene end was trimmed by 4 bases and the J gene end by 6 bases; junction bases not matched to a gene: 5. This CDR3 reads CASSHWGLAGNEQFF. The DNA for the CDR3 is TGTGCCAGCAGCCACTGGGGACTAGCGGGCAATGAGCAGTTCTTC.

J is TRBJ2-4 and V is TRBV20-1, with 8 bases aligning to TRBD2. This CDR3 spans 14 amino acids. The ends lost 3 bases at V and 9 bases at J; junction bases unmatched: 10. CDR1 and CDR2 (germline): DFQATT, SNEGSKA (reference sequence). The CDR3, as DNA: TGCAGTGCTAGTTTTCCGGGGGGGGGGAGCATTCAGTACTTC. This encodes CSASFPGGGSIQYF.

The sample holds a few counts of this clonotype. The gene calls are TRBV11-2 and TRBJ2-4; D gene unclear. The CDR3 length is 12 residues. Germline CDR1 and CDR2: SGHAT and FQNNGV. The ends were cut back, 5 bases at V and 9 bases at J, with 11 bases in the middle. The DNA for the CDR3 is TGTGCCAGCAGCCCCTCATTAAGCATTCAGTACTTC. Encoded protein: CASSPSLSIQYF.

This clonotype showed up many times. The chain recombines TRBV7-3 with TRBJ2-1, with TRBD2 as a possible D gene (6 bases). CDR3 length equals 16 residues. Germline V lookup: CDR1 SGHTA, CDR2 FQGTGA. V was shortened by 2 bases and J by 7 bases, with 18 bases between the two germline ends. CDR3 DNA sequence: TGTGCCAGCAGCTTAGGGAGCGGCGGGGCGGGAAATGAGCAGTTCTTC. This sequence encodes CASSLGSGGAGNEQFF.

The J gene is TRBJ1-5, the V gene TRBV7-9; 7 bases fit TRBD1. The CDR3 has 16 amino acids. Germline-derived CDR1 and CDR2 are SEHNR and FQNEAQ (reference sequence). The V and J ends lost 1 base and 5 bases, in that order; junction bases with no gene match: 8. The CDR3 coding sequence is TGTGCCAGCAGCTTAGAAGGGGGAGGGGGCGATCAGCCCCAGCATTTT. Encoded protein: CASSLEGGGGDQPQHF.

This clonotype was seen ten or more times. The rearrangement joins TRBV20-1 to TRBJ2-7; the D is unclear. From germline, CDR1 is DFQATT and CDR2 SNEGSKA (reference sequence). The CDR3 totals 12 residues. The DNA of the CDR3 is TGCAGCGTAGTGACTCAGGCCTACGAGCAGTACTTC. This translates into CSVVTQAYEQYF.